This T cell receptor (beta chain) was sequenced in a study of T-cell memory formation after mild COVID-19. Study at large: Among the donors, TCR clusters were largely specific to each donor.

V was trimmed by 5 bases and J by 6 bases, leaving 14 bases between them. The CDR3 sequence is 12 residues long. The germline gives CDR1 DFQATT, CDR2 SNEGSKA (reference sequence). The study's findings and limits: Day 37-peaking second-wave clones had unconfirmed SARS-CoV-2 specificity. CD4/CD8 balance held among clones contracting day 15 to 85, and later expanders leaned CD4+. Shrinking CD4+ clones were chiefly CM and EM; CD8+ ones were chiefly EMRA.

A remark on this clonotype: The antigen is undetermined.

TCRdb reanalysed the 5' RACE reads using MiXCR and keeps one entry per CDR3 protein. The sample includes more than 250,000 distinct CDR3 sequences, about a sixth of them seen just once. The sample taken for sequencing was PBMCs or a T cell subset sorted from them (not recorded which). This receptor was taken from a man aged 18-30 years who had mild COVID-19 (a few samples of this study predate the infection). Cell type and time point are not known. The genes are TRBV20-1 and TRBJ2-7; D is unclear. DNA of the CDR3: TGCAGTGCTGTCCTCACGGGCGGCGAGCAGTACTTC. This sequence encodes CSAVLTGGEQYF.